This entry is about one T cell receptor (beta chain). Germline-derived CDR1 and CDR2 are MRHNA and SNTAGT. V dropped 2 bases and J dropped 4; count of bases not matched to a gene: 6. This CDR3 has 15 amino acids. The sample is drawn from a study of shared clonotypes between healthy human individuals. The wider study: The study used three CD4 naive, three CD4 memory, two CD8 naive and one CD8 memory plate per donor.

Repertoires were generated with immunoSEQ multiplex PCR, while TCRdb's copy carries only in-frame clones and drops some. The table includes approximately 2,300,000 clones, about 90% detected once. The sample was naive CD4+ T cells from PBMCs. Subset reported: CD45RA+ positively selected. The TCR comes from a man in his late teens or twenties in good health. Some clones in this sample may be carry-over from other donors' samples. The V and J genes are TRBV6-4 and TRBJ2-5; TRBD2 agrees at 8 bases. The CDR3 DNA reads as TGTGCCAGCAGTGACCGGCCCAGCGGGAGAGAGACCCAGTACTTC. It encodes CASSDRPSGRETQYF.